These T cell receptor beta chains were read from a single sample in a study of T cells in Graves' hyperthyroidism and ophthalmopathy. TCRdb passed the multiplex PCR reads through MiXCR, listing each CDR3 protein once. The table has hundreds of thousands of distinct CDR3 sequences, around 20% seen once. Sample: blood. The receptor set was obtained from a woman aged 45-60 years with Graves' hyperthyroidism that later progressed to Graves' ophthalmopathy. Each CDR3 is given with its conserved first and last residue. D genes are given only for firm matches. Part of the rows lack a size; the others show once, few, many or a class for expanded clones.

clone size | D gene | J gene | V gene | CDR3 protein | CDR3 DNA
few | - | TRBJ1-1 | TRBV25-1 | CASRQQDLNTEAFF | TGTGCCAGCAGGCAGCAGGATCTGAACACTGAAGCTTTCTTT
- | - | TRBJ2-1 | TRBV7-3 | CASSRLGSSHNEQFF | TGTGCCAGCAGCCGCCTGGGGAGCTCCCACAATGAGCAGTTCTTC
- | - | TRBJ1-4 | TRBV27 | CASSPQVTPAATNEKLFF | TGTGCCAGCAGTCCACAGGTTACCCCAGCCGCAACTAATGAAAAACTGTTTTTT
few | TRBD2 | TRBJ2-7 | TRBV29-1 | CSVRPSGAYEQYF | TGCAGCGTTAGGCCTAGCGGGGCCTACGAGCAGTACTTC
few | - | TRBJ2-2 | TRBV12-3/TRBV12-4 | CASSSSGTTGELFF | TGTGCCAGCAGTTCATCCGGGACGACCGGGGAGCTGTTTTTT
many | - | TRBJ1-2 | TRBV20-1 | CSASAGDYGYTF | TGCAGTGCTAGCGCAGGGGACTATGGCTACACCTTC
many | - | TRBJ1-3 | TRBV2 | CASSEARGTGNTIYF | TGTGCCAGCAGTGAAGCCAGGGGTACTGGAAACACCATATATTTT
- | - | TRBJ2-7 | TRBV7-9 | CASSLEEAYEQYF | TGTGCCAGCAGCTTAGAGGAGGCCTACGAGCAGTACTTC
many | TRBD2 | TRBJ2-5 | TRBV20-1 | CSAEMGGGETQYF | TGCAGTGCGGAGATGGGGGGGGGAGAGACCCAGTACTTC
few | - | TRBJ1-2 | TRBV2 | CASRRAGVDGYTF | TGTGCCAGCAGGCGGGCGGGGGTAGATGGCTACACCTTC
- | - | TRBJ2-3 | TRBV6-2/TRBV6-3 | CASSSIASRTDTQYF | TGTGCCAGCAGTTCTATAGCGTCTCGGACAGATACGCAGTATTTT
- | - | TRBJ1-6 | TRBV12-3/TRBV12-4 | CASRFNIGNGSPLHF | TGTGCCAGCAGGTTCAACATAGGGAACGGCTCACCCCTCCACTTT
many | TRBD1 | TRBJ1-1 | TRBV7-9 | CASSLYPGTVRTEAFF | TGTGCCAGCAGCCTCTACCCCGGGACAGTAAGAACTGAAGCTTTCTTT
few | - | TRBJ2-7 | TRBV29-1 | CSVDPGEDEQYF | TGCAGCGTTGACCCGGGTGAGGACGAGCAGTACTTC
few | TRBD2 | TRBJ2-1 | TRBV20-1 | CSARAPTSGGHEQFF | TGCAGTGCTAGAGCCCCGACTAGCGGGGGCCATGAGCAGTTCTTC
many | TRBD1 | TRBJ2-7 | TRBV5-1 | CASGQGTHEQYF | TGCGCCAGCGGACAGGGTACCCACGAGCAGTACTTC
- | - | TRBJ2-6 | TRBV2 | CASSGAAGSGANVLTF | TGTGCCAGCAGTGGGGCCGCGGGGAGTGGGGCCAACGTCCTGACTTTC
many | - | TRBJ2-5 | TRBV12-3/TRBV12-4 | CASSYAGAQETQYF | TGTGCCAGCAGCTACGCCGGGGCCCAAGAGACCCAGTACTTC
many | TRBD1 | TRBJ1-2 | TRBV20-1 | CSALRTGGNYGYTF | TGCAGTGCTCTCCGGACAGGGGGCAACTATGGCTACACCTTC
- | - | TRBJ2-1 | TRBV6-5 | CASSFMLWEQFF | TGTGCCAGCAGTTTTATGTTGTGGGAGCAGTTCTTC
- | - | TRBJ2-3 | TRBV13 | CASSSGRVTDTQYF | TGTGCCAGCAGCTCAGGACGCGTCACAGATACGCAGTATTTT
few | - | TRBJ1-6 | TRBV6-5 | CASSNSRGNSPLHF | TGTGCCAGCAGTAACTCAAGGGGGAATTCACCCCTCCACTTT
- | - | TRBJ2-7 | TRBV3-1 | CASSHMLSYEQYF | TGTGCCAGCAGCCACATGCTTTCCTACGAGCAGTACTTC
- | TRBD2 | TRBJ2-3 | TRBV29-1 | CSVVLAGTDTQYF | TGCAGCGTTGTGCTAGCGGGCACAGATACGCAGTATTTT
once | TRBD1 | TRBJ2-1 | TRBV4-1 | CASSQDPSPGGVQDEQFF | TGCGCCAGCAGCCAAGACCCCTCCCCAGGGGGCGTCCAGGATGAGCAGTTCTTC
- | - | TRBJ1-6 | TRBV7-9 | CASSRQAGDSPLHF | TGTGCCAGCAGCCGACAGGCCGGGGATTCACCCCTCCACTTT
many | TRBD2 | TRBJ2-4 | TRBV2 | CASSTSGGPLAKNIQYF | TGTGCCAGCAGTACTAGCGGGGGGCCTCTAGCCAAAAACATTCAGTACTTC
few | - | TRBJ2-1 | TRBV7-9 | CASSFSFHEQFF | TGTGCCAGCAGCTTCTCTTTCCATGAGCAGTTCTTC
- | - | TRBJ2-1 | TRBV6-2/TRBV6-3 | CASSYSAKGASVYNEQFF | TGTGCCAGCAGTTACTCCGCGAAAGGTGCTAGCGTATACAATGAGCAGTTCTTC
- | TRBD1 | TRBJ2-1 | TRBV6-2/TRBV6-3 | CASSPGQGSPYNEQFF | TGTGCCAGCAGTCCGGGACAGGGTTCCCCCTACAATGAGCAGTTCTTC
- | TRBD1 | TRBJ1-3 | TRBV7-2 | CASSSQTGGPSVGNTIYF | TGTGCCAGCAGCTCCCAGACAGGGGGCCCATCTGTTGGAAACACCATATATTTT
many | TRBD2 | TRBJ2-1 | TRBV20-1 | CSARGFSGGTYNEQFF | TGCAGTGCTAGGGGATTCAGCGGGGGAACTTACAATGAGCAGTTCTTC
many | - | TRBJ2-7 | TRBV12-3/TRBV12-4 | CASSLSGDSYEQYF | TGTGCCAGCAGTTTATCCGGGGACTCCTACGAGCAGTACTTC
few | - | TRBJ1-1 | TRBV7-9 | CASSERTGNTEAFF | TGTGCCAGCAGCGAACGGACGGGGAACACTGAAGCTTTCTTT
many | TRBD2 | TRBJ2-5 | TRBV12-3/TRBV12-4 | CASNLGGSQETQYF | TGTGCCAGCAACTTGGGGGGGTCCCAAGAGACCCAGTACTTC
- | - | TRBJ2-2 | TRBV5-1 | CASSLLGDYTGELFF | TGCGCCAGCAGCTTGTTGGGGGACTACACCGGGGAGCTGTTTTTT
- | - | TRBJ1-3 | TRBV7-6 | CASSLWAQGSPGNTIYF | TGTGCCAGCAGCTTATGGGCCCAGGGGTCACCTGGAAACACCATATATTTT
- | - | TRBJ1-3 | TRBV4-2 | CASSLGLEGLSGNTIYF | TGTGCCAGCAGCCTCGGGTTAGAGGGCCTCTCTGGAAACACCATATATTTT
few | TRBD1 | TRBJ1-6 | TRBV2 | CASSQRTGLGSPLHF | TGTGCCAGCAGTCAGCGGACAGGGCTCGGTTCACCCCTCCACTTT
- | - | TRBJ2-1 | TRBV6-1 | CASRTGGGQVYNEQFF | TGTGCCAGCAGGACCGGGGGGGGACAGGTCTACAATGAGCAGTTCTTC
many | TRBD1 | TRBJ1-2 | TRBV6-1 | CASRTDRAGGYTF | TGTGCCAGCAGAACGGACAGGGCCGGTGGCTACACCTTC
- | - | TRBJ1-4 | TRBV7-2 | CASSLGAVNEKLFF | TGTGCCAGCAGCTTAGGGGCCGTGAATGAAAAACTGTTTTTT
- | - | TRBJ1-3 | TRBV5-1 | CASSLLGSDSGNTIYF | TGCGCCAGCAGCTTGCTGGGATCGGACTCTGGAAACACCATATATTTT
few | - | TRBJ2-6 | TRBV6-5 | CASSYPRGGGISNGANVLTF | TGTGCCAGCAGTTACCCCCGGGGAGGGGGAATAAGCAACGGGGCCAACGTCCTGACTTTC
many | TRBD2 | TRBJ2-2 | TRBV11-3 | CASSKLRGGRTGELFF | TGTGCCAGCAGCAAATTACGGGGGGGCCGCACCGGGGAGCTGTTTTTT
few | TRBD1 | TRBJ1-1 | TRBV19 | CASSETGVRNTEAFF | TGTGCCAGTAGTGAAACAGGGGTTAGGAACACTGAAGCTTTCTTT
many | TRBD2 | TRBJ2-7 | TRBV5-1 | CASSVTSGPAYEQYF | TGCGCCAGCAGCGTGACTAGCGGGCCAGCCTACGAGCAGTACTTC
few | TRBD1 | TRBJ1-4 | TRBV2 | CASKGTGFSEKLFF | TGTGCCAGCAAGGGGACAGGGTTTAGCGAAAAACTGTTTTTT
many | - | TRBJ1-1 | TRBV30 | CSTTRGRGMNTEAFF | TGTTCTACCACGAGGGGCAGGGGTATGAACACTGAAGCTTTCTTT
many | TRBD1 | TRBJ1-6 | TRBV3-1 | CASSQMGQYNSPLHF | TGTGCCAGCAGCCAAATGGGACAGTATAATTCACCCCTCCACTTT
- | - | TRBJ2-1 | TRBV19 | CASSLAGPELPYNEQFF | TGTGCCAGTAGCTTGGCCGGGCCCGAGTTACCCTACAATGAGCAGTTCTTC
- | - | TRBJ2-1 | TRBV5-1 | CASSFRLSLDEQFF | TGCGCCAGCAGCTTCCGACTTAGCCTGGATGAGCAGTTCTTC
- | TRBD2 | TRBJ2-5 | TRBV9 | CASSVLAGAAETQYF | TGTGCCAGCAGCGTCCTAGCGGGGGCAGCAGAGACCCAGTACTTC
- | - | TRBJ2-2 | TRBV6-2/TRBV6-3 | CASSYGGLSNTGELFF | TGTGCCAGCAGTTACGGGGGGCTATCGAACACCGGGGAGCTGTTTTTT